This TCR beta chain was sequenced during a study of T cells in Graves' hyperthyroidism and ophthalmopathy. Study outcomes and limitations: Expanded thyroid clonotypes (above 0.001) were mostly also found in blood.

A patient was excluded if there was uncontrolled infection, other autoimmune disease, pregnancy or lactation. The study based diagnoses on clinical symptoms, serum thyroxine and TRAb, thyroid ultrasound and orbital computed tomography. The germline gives CDR1 SGHAT, CDR2 FQNNGV. With 5 bases clipped from V and 6 bases from J, the junction kept 4 bases outside the gene matches. The CDR3 runs to 14 residues. This clonotype was recorded many times. Its antigen is unidentified. Amplified regions were TCR beta CDR3 sequences from RNA transcripts. HTBI primers were used for first-round RT-PCR of the TCR CDR3. TCRdb used MiXCR to reprocess the multiplex PCR reads, holding one entry per CDR3 protein. The sample lists 650,000 to 750,000 distinct CDR3 sequences; roughly 15% were seen once.

Sequencing was carried out using blood. This TCR was recovered from a woman aged 18-29 years with Graves' hyperthyroidism. The gene calls are TRBV11-2 and TRBJ2-3; TRBD2 matches 11 bases. CDR3 DNA sequence: TGTGCCAGCAGCCGACTAGCGGGATGGGATACGCAGTATTTT. Its translation: CASSRLAGWDTQYF.